This TCR beta chain originates from a study of blood T cell repertoires in COVID-19. Overall study: Nucleic acid was either cDNA or gDNA, and it came from T cells, B-cell-depleted T cells, or PBMCs.

Assay: immunoSEQ multiplex PCR; the TCRdb copy retains only in-frame clones and omits some. The repertoire holds under 350,000 clones, with 70% to 90% as singletons. Clinical histories supplied by participants themselves formed the basis of cohort assignment. The sequencing input was PBMCs or T cells enriched from blood (not recorded which). The TCR originated in a man aged 25-45 years who had recovered from COVID-19.

The CDR3 nucleotides read TGTGCCAGCAGCCGGAACAGCGGGGGGGCCACAGATACGCAGTATTTT. It encodes CASSRNSGGATDTQYF. V gene TRBV3-1 (or the pseudogene TRBV3-2) combines with J gene TRBJ2-3; 10 bases are shared with TRBD2. The CDR3 spans 16 residues. The junction had 6 bases not matched to a gene; V was cut back by 4 bases and J by 2 bases. Germline loops: CDR1 LGHDT, CDR2 YNNKEL (reference sequence).